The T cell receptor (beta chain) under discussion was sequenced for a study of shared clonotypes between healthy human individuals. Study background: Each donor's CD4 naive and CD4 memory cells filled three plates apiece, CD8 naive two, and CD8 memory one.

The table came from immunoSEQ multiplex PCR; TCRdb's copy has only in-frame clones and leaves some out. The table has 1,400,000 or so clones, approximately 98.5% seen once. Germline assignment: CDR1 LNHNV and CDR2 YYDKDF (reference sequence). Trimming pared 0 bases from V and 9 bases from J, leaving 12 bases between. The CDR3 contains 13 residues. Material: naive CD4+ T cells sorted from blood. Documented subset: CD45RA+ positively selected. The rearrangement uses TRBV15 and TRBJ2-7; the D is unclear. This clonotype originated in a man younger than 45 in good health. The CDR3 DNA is TGTGCCACCAGCAGAGATCTTTACGTTGGGCAGTACTTC. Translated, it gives CATSRDLYVGQYF.